The 14 T cell receptor beta chains below were found in one sample sequenced in a study of glioma-infiltrating T cells. TCR alpha and beta CDR3 regions were amplified from RNA using iRepertoire nested multiplex PCR. TCRdb called the multiplex PCR reads again in MiXCR, with one record for every CDR3 protein. The repertoire has around 140,000 distinct CDR3 sequences, about two fifths of them found once; the top ten carry over 15%. The source material was glioma tissue, nonneoplastic brain tissue, or PBMCs (not recorded which). All receptors come from a human donor with low-grade glioma or glioblastoma, undergoing nonglioma brain surgery, or in good health (not recorded which).

CDR3 residues: CSARDATGGDYEQYF. The CDR3 region has the DNA TGCAGTGCTAGAGACGCGACAGGGGGCGACTACGAGCAGTACTTC. The chain combines TRBV20-1 with TRBJ2-7, with 10 bases lining up with TRBD1. The V gene end was trimmed by 0 bases and the J gene end by 3 bases; junction bases not matched to a gene: 5. CDR1 and CDR2 from the germline V gene are DFQATT and SNEGSKA (reference sequence). The CDR3 covers 15 residues.

Points on this clonotype: The junction differs from germline at one of its ends, possibly a read error. J is TRBJ1-4 and V is TRBV7-2; D remains unclear. CDR1 is SGHTA and CDR2 is FQGNSA in the germline V gene. CDR3 length: 13 residues. The CDR3 spells CASSQLGQEKLFF. Written as DNA, the CDR3 is TGCGCCAGCAGCCAACTGGGTCAGGAAAAACTGTTTTTT.

This clonotype was seen a single time. The chain couples TRBV12-3 or TRBV12-4 to TRBJ2-7; TRBD1 aligns across 7 bases. The CDR3 covers 14 residues. Trimming removed 3 bases from V and 3 bases from J; junction bases left unmatched: 5. For the CDR3, the DNA is TGTGCCAGCAGTTTGGTGGCAGGGGGCTACGAGCAGTACTTC. This translates into CASSLVAGGYEQYF.

The V gene is TRBV7-2, the J gene TRBJ1-1; 8 positions agree with TRBD1. The CDR3 covers 14 residues. Trimming cost V 7 bases and J 1 base; bases outside gene matches: 5. The germline V gene has CDR1 SGHTA and CDR2 FQGNSA. CDR3 protein: CASIRGQANTEAFF. The CDR3 bases are TGTGCCAGCATTCGGGGACAGGCGAACACTGAAGCTTTCTTT.

Concerning this clonotype itself: Sequence at one end of the junction differs from germline and may be a read error. The V and J genes are TRBV15 and TRBJ2-6; D not certain. The CDR3 is 15 amino acids. Germline V gene lookup returns CDR1 LNHNV and CDR2 YYDKDF (reference sequence). CDR3 residues: CSTSRDRSGANVLTF. The CDR3 nucleotides are TGTTCCACCAGCAGAGATCGGTCTGGGGCCAACGTCCTGACTTTC.

CDR3 in DNA: TGTGCCAGCAGCCCCGGGGGACAGATAGTAGAGACCCAGTACTTC. It yields the protein CASSPGGQIVETQYF. The V and J genes are TRBV7-6 and TRBJ2-5; weak D call: TRBD1 (7 bases). In germline, CDR1 is SGHVS, CDR2 FNYEAQ. Trimming took 5 bases from V and 4 from J, leaving 17 bases between them. The CDR3 runs 15 residues.

The chain employs TRBV10-3 and TRBJ2-3, with D perhaps matching TRBD2 (6 bases). Trimming took 2 bases from V and 1 from J, leaving 10 bases between them. The CDR3 runs 15 residues. Germline lookup yields CDR1 ENHRY and CDR2 SYGVKD. The CDR3 here is CAISETSHGTDTQYF. The CDR3 DNA reads as TGTGCCATCAGTGAGACTAGCCATGGCACAGATACGCAGTATTTT.

The gene calls are TRBV20-1 and TRBJ1-6, with a weak D call TRBD1 (6 bases). V shed 3 bases and J shed 9 bases, with 9 bases lying between them. Looked up from germline, CDR1 is DFQATT and CDR2 is SNEGSKA (reference sequence). The CDR3 consists of 12 residues. Written as DNA, the CDR3 is TGCAGTGCTAGCACAGGGACTTCACCCCTCCACTTT. Translated, it gives CSASTGTSPLHF.

The V call is TRBV28, the J call TRBJ2-7; 12 bases align to TRBD1. J gave up 6 bases and V 4 bases, and 7 bases lay outside the gene matches. CDR1 and CDR2 from the germline V gene are MDHEN and SYDVKM. This CDR3 is built from 15 residues. CDR3 protein: CASSSVGTGGGEQYF. The CDR3 nucleotides read TGTGCCAGCAGTTCCGTGGGGACAGGGGGCGGCGAGCAGTACTTC.

This chain links TRBV6-2 or TRBV6-3 with TRBJ1-1; D gene uncertain. The CDR3 sequence is 15 residues long. Looked up from germline, CDR1 is MNHEY and CDR2 is SVGEGT. Trimming left V 7 bases short and J 5 bases short, with 20 bases between. This CDR3 reads CASKTTAGLGTEAFF. For the CDR3, the DNA is TGTGCCAGCAAAACCACCGCCGGGCTGGGGACTGAAGCTTTCTTT.

The table lists this clonotype with many counts. This chain joins TRBV6-2 or TRBV6-3 and TRBJ2-1, with D unresolved. Deletions cut 0 bases from V and 8 bases from J, with 17 bases between. Germline V gives CDR1 MNHEY, CDR2 SVGEGT. This CDR3 is 16 amino acids long. The CDR3 nucleotides read TGTGCCAGCAGTTACTCCCCCCCTGTAGCAGGCGATGAGCAGTTCTTC. It translates to CASSYSPPVAGDEQFF.

The genes are TRBV7-9 and TRBJ2-1; the match to TRBD1 covers 10 bases. CDR3 length: 15 residues. The germline CDR1 and CDR2 sequences are SEHNR and FQNEAQ (reference sequence). J was trimmed by 6 bases and V by 3 bases; bases with no gene match: 5. CDR3: CASSFGTGVFNEQFF. In DNA form, the CDR3 reads TGTGCCAGCAGCTTCGGGACAGGGGTTTTCAATGAGCAGTTCTTC.

The chain combines TRBV15 with TRBJ1-5, with 9 positions matching TRBD1. Per the germline V gene, CDR1 is LNHNV and CDR2 is YYDKDF (reference sequence). V lost 6 bases to trimming and J lost 9 bases; unmatched junction nucleotides: 15. The CDR3 sequence is 16 residues long. CDR3 loop: CATRRPGTGRVGPQHF. In nucleotides, the CDR3 is TGTGCCACCAGAAGACCCGGGACAGGGAGAGTAGGGCCCCAGCATTTT.

This sequence joins TRBV20-1 and TRBJ2-6; D possibly corresponds to TRBD1 (5 bases). The length of the CDR3 is 14 residues. Germline V gene lookup returns CDR1 DFQATT and CDR2 SNEGSKA (reference sequence). Trimming took off 4 bases at V and 4 bases at J, with 11 bases between the two ends. CDR3 coding DNA: TGCAGTGCTATTGGGGCACCCGGGGCCAACGTCCTGACTTTC. Its protein is CSAIGAPGANVLTF.